This T cell receptor (beta chain) was captured in a study of early T cells in non-severe SARS-CoV-2 infection. This clonotype was recorded many times. The CDR3 extends over 16 amino acids. Germline values: CDR1 KGHSH, CDR2 LQKENI. Losses at the gene ends were 6 bases for V and 3 bases for J; bases not matched to a gene: 11. TCRdb re-analysed the 5' RACE reads in MiXCR, keeping a single row per CDR3 protein. The sample lists about 30,000 distinct CDR3 sequences; more than 4.5% were seen once. V usage is TRBV18 and J usage is TRBJ1-5, with 7 positions matching TRBD1. The sequence was obtained from an adult who was a healthcare worker with PCR-confirmed SARS-CoV-2 infection or an uninfected control (not recorded which). Source material: whole blood. CDR3 protein: CASSSFEGANNQPQHF. The CDR3 nucleotides read TGTGCCAGCTCGTCCTTTGAGGGGGCTAACAATCAGCCCCAGCATTTT.